This note documents a single T cell receptor beta chain sequence. What it recognizes is unknown. This may come from a read error, since a much larger clone is one base off. The length of the CDR3 is 12 residues. The germline V gene encodes CDR1 ENHRY and CDR2 SYGVKD. The germline V and J ends were trimmed by 4 bases and 7 bases, with 11 bases remaining between them. This entry belongs to a study of blood T cells in healthy people across ages. Study observations and caveats: TCR beta diversity was tightly associated with the proportion of naive T cells.

Primed by a sample-barcoded 5' primer and a J-beta primer mix, a second PCR proceeded for about 6 to 11 cycles. Every cDNA was tagged by a template-switch adaptor with 12 random nucleotides. TCRdb ran MiXCR on the 5' RACE reads and lists one entry per CDR3 protein. The sample gives about a million distinct CDR3 sequences, 35% to 40% of which show up once; around 13% is in the top ten. The V and J genes are TRBV10-3 and TRBJ2-7; D is ambiguous. The TCR was taken from a man younger than 30 in good health. The specimen sequenced was blood. CDR3 sequence reads: CAISGGMDEQYF. For the CDR3, the DNA is TGTGCCATCAGTGGGGGAATGGATGAGCAGTACTTC.